This is a list of T cell receptor beta chains from one sample in a study of T cells in Graves' hyperthyroidism and ophthalmopathy. In TCRdb, the multiplex PCR reads were re-called with MiXCR into one record per CDR3 protein. This table holds hundreds of thousands of distinct CDR3 sequences, about 20% found once. The sequenced sample was blood. These receptors originate from a man aged 35 to 55 with Graves' ophthalmopathy. CDR3s include the opening cysteine and the closing phenylalanine or tryptophan. Fields, in order: D gene, clone size, V gene, J gene, CDR3 protein, CDR3 DNA. A D gene is named only where the DNA matches it firmly. Not all rows give a size; the values are once, few, many and, for expanded clones, a class.

>TRBD2|NA|TRBV12-3/TRBV12-4|TRBJ2-5
CASRPGTSMETQYF
TGTGCCAGCAGACCCGGGACTAGTATGGAGACCCAGTACTTC
>TRBD2|few|TRBV20-1|TRBJ2-2
CSVGGMMGLAGTGELFF
TGCAGTGTCGGCGGTATGATGGGACTAGCGGGGACCGGGGAGCTGTTTTTT
>TRBD1|few|TRBV30|TRBJ2-7
CAWLTGNEQYF
TGTGCCTGGCTGACAGGGAACGAGCAGTACTTC
>NA|NA|TRBV19|TRBJ1-1
CASSIWPVGNTEAFF
TGTGCCAGTAGTATATGGCCAGTAGGGAACACTGAAGCTTTCTTT
>NA|many|TRBV28|TRBJ2-7
CASSLSGGAYEQYF
TGTGCCAGCAGTTTGTCAGGAGGCGCCTACGAGCAGTACTTC
>NA|NA|TRBV6-5|TRBJ1-4
CASSYFGQGEKLFF
TGTGCCAGCAGTTACTTCGGACAAGGTGAAAAACTGTTTTTT
>NA|few|TRBV18|TRBJ2-5
CASSPPKLETQYF
TGTGCCAGCTCACCACCTAAATTGGAGACCCAGTACTTC
>NA|NA|TRBV7-9|TRBJ1-2
CASSFLPGGYTF
TGTGCCAGCAGCTTCTTACCCGGCGGCTACACCTTC
>NA|many|TRBV3-1|TRBJ2-5
CASSRLLQETQYF
TGTGCCAGCAGCCGCTTGCTTCAAGAGACCCAGTACTTC
>TRBD1|NA|TRBV6-2/TRBV6-3|TRBJ2-7
CASSARQGAEQYF
TGTGCCAGCAGTGCTAGACAGGGCGCCGAGCAGTACTTC
>NA|NA|TRBV6-5|TRBJ2-2
CASSYGGGGTGELFF
TGTGCCAGCAGTTACGGAGGGGGAGGCACCGGGGAGCTGTTTTTT
>NA|NA|TRBV11-2|TRBJ2-7
CASSLSGLGGEQYF
TGTGCCAGCAGCTTATCTGGGTTAGGGGGCGAGCAGTACTTC
>NA|many|TRBV2|TRBJ1-1
CASRAGTSNTEAFF
TGTGCCAGCAGGGCCGGGACATCGAACACTGAAGCTTTCTTT
>TRBD2|few|TRBV6-1|TRBJ2-1
CASSSISGRAGGEQFF
TGTGCCAGCAGTTCGATTAGCGGGAGGGCCGGGGGTGAGCAGTTCTTC
>TRBD1|few|TRBV13|TRBJ2-1
CASSADRAGYNEQFF
TGTGCCAGCAGCGCCGACAGGGCCGGCTACAATGAGCAGTTCTTC
>TRBD2|NA|TRBV29-1|TRBJ2-1
CSVEERQVGLAGVVEQFF
TGCAGCGTTGAAGAACGACAGGTCGGACTAGCGGGAGTTGTTGAGCAGTTCTTC
>TRBD1|few|TRBV7-9|TRBJ2-7
CASSLGRTGTYEQYF
TGTGCCAGCAGCTTAGGACGGACAGGAACCTACGAGCAGTACTTC
>NA|many|TRBV5-1|TRBJ2-7
CASSLPNRERWFYEQYF
TGCGCCAGCAGCTTGCCCAACAGGGAGCGATGGTTCTACGAGCAGTACTTC
>TRBD2|NA|TRBV11-2|TRBJ2-7
CASRQLAGEGEQYF
TGTGCCAGCAGACAACTAGCGGGAGAGGGCGAGCAGTACTTC
>TRBD1|NA|TRBV10-3|TRBJ2-1
CATRTGGSSTNEQFF
TGTGCCACCAGGACAGGGGGTTCCTCTACAAATGAGCAGTTCTTC
>NA|NA|TRBV29-1|TRBJ2-1
CSGGRGLNEQFF
TGCAGCGGTGGGAGGGGGCTGAATGAGCAGTTCTTC
>NA|NA|TRBV10-1|TRBJ2-3
CASSEGIMGTDTQYF
TGCGCCAGCAGTGAGGGGATTATGGGAACAGATACGCAGTATTTT
>NA|many|TRBV30|TRBJ1-2
CAWSRREGGYTF
TGTGCCTGGAGTCGCAGGGAAGGAGGCTACACCTTC
>NA|many|TRBV3-1|TRBJ2-5
CASSPEGQETQYF
TGTGCCAGCAGCCCCGAGGGACAAGAGACCCAGTACTTC
>NA|few|TRBV5-4|TRBJ1-6
CASSLGPDSYNSPLHF
TGTGCCAGCAGCTTGGGTCCAGACTCCTATAATTCACCCCTCCACTTT
>NA|few|TRBV6-5|TRBJ2-7
CASSYSTSSYEQYF
TGTGCCAGCAGTTACTCGACCAGCTCCTACGAGCAGTACTTC
>NA|many|TRBV5-1|TRBJ1-1
CASSLAVSGGADTEAFF
TGCGCCAGCAGCTTGGCCGTGTCAGGCGGGGCGGACACTGAAGCTTTCTTT
>TRBD1|NA|TRBV7-9|TRBJ1-1
CASSLQGARTEAFF
TGTGCCAGCAGCTTACAGGGGGCTCGGACTGAAGCTTTCTTT
>NA|many|TRBV18|TRBJ1-1
CASSPRDILGTEAFF
TGTGCCAGCTCACCAAGGGATATCCTCGGCACTGAAGCTTTCTTT
>NA|few|TRBV7-3|TRBJ2-2
CASSLTGAKGKNTGELFF
TGTGCCAGCAGCTTAACAGGCGCCAAGGGAAAGAACACCGGGGAGCTGTTTTTT
>NA|few|TRBV12-3/TRBV12-4|TRBJ1-5
CASSLVEGDQPQHF
TGTGCCAGCAGTTTAGTAGAGGGGGATCAGCCCCAGCATTTT
>NA|NA|TRBV9|TRBJ2-3
CASSVNPPPDTQYF
TGTGCCAGCAGCGTAAATCCCCCCCCAGATACGCAGTATTTT
>TRBD2|many|TRBV11-2|TRBJ2-3
CASSSRLAGGQKDTQYF
TGTGCCAGCAGCTCCCGACTAGCGGGAGGACAAAAAGATACGCAGTATTTT
>NA|many|TRBV30|TRBJ2-1
CAWSVNRNNEQFF
TGTGCCTGGAGTGTAAACAGAAACAATGAGCAGTTCTTC
>NA|many|TRBV20-1|TRBJ2-3
CSARVPFGPDTQYF
TGCAGTGCTAGGGTACCCTTTGGCCCAGATACGCAGTATTTT
>TRBD1|NA|TRBV18|TRBJ2-7
CASSEGQGIEQYF
TGTGCCAGCTCCGAGGGACAGGGCATCGAGCAGTACTTC
>TRBD2|NA|TRBV5-1|TRBJ2-5
CASGPAGAEETQYF
TGCGCCAGCGGGCCAGCGGGAGCGGAGGAGACCCAGTACTTC
>NA|many|TRBV30|TRBJ2-7
CAWSVLVGYEQYF
TGTGCCTGGAGTGTACTCGTGGGGTACGAGCAGTACTTC
>NA|once|TRBV29-1|TRBJ1-2
CSVVGDNYGYTF
TGCAGCGTTGTTGGGGATAACTATGGCTACACCTTC
>NA|few|TRBV20-1|TRBJ2-2
CSASWLPSTGELFF
TGCAGTGCCTCGTGGCTCCCGAGTACCGGGGAGCTGTTTTTT
>TRBD2|NA|TRBV6-2/TRBV6-3|TRBJ2-3
CASSYLAGGADTDTQYF
TGTGCCAGCAGTTACTTGGCGGGGGGCGCAGACACAGATACGCAGTATTTT
>NA|many|TRBV11-1|TRBJ2-1
CASSLEEGAPPFF
TGTGCCAGCAGCTTAGAAGAAGGTGCCCCCCCGTTCTTC
>NA|NA|TRBV30|TRBJ1-2
CAWGRGGANYGYTF
TGTGCCTGGGGTAGGGGGGGCGCGAACTATGGCTACACCTTC
>NA|few|TRBV9|TRBJ2-2
CASSVEVGVAGELFF
TGTGCCAGCAGCGTAGAGGTGGGAGTGGCTGGGGAGCTGTTTTTT
>TRBD2|few|TRBV11-2|TRBJ2-7
CASSPIKREGGPYEQYF
TGTGCCAGCAGCCCGATAAAGCGGGAGGGCGGTCCCTACGAGCAGTACTTC
>NA|many|TRBV5-1|TRBJ2-2
CASSLDLGQSNTGELFF
TGCGCCAGCAGCTTGGATCTGGGGCAGAGTAACACCGGGGAGCTGTTTTTT
>TRBD2|NA|TRBV12-5|TRBJ2-1
CASALAGGGNNEQFF
TGTGCTAGTGCCTTAGCGGGAGGAGGAAACAATGAGCAGTTCTTC
>NA|NA|TRBV20-1|TRBJ1-2
CSAMDIHLMGYTF
TGCAGTGCTATGGATATCCACCTCATGGGCTACACCTTC
>TRBD2|NA|TRBV27|TRBJ2-3
CASNRVAGVRTDTQYF
TGTGCCAGCAACCGAGTAGCGGGAGTTCGCACAGATACGCAGTATTTT
>NA|many|TRBV3-1|TRBJ1-1
CASSQVVFGVGEAFF
TGTGCCAGCAGCCAAGTCGTCTTCGGGGTCGGCGAAGCTTTCTTT
>NA|many|TRBV30|TRBJ2-7
CAWSRGFSYEQYF
TGTGCCTGGAGTCGGGGGTTCTCCTACGAGCAGTACTTC
>TRBD1|many|TRBV12-3/TRBV12-4|TRBJ2-7
CASNFQWQGVDEQYF
TGTGCCAGCAATTTCCAATGGCAGGGGGTCGACGAGCAGTACTTC